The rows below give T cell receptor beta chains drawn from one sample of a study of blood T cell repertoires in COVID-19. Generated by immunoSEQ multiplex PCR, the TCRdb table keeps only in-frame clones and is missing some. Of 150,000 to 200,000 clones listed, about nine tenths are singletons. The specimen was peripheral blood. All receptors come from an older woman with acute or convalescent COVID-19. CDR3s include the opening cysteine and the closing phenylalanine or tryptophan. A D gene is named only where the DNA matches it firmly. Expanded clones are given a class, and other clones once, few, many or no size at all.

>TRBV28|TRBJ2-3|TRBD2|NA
TGTGCCAGCAGCCCAACCCTCACTAGCGGGACCACAGATACGCAGTATTTT
CASSPTLTSGTTDTQYF
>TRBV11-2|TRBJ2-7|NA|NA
TGTGCCAGCAGCTTAGCAGGCCACGGGACCTACGAGCAGTACTTC
CASSLAGHGTYEQYF
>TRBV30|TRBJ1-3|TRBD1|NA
TGTGCCTGGCAAGGGGGCGACAGAAACACCATATATTTT
CAWQGGDRNTIYF
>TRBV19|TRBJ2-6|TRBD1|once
TGTGCCAGTAGTACCCGGGACAGGGCAACCTCTGGGGCCAACGTCCTGACTTTC
CASSTRDRATSGANVLTF
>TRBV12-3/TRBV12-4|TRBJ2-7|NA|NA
TGTGCCAGCCGGACAGCAGCCCTCGAGCAGTACTTC
CASRTAALEQYF
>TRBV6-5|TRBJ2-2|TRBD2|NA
TGTGCCAGCAGTCGGGGGGGCCCGAACACCGGGGAGCTGTTTTTT
CASSRGGPNTGELFF
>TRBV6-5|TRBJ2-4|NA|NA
TGTGCCAGCAGTCCCCGAGCGGTAGCCAAAAACATTCAGTACTTC
CASSPRAVAKNIQYF
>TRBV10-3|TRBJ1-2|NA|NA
TGTGCCATCAGTGAGTCCGGCAGCGAAAACTATGGCTACACCTTC
CAISESGSENYGYTF
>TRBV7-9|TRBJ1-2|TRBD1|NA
TGTGCCAGCAGCCACATGACAGGGGGAGGCTACACCTTC
CASSHMTGGGYTF
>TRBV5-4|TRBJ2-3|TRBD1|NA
TGTGCCAGCAGCTTAGCCGGCAGGGGGAAGGGATGGTCGCAGTATTTT
CASSLAGRGKGWSQYF
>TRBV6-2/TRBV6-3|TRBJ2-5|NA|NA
TGTGCCAGCAGTTACTCGAGGACTGGCCCGTGGGGAGAGACCCAGTACTTC
CASSYSRTGPWGETQYF
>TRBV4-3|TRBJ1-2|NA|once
TGCGCCAGCAGCCAAGATGGGCCAGGCGATGCACGTCATGGCTACACCTTC
CASSQDGPGDARHGYTF
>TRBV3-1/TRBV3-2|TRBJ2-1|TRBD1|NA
TGTGCCAGCAGCCAAGGACAGGGAAGGCAGTTCTTC
CASSQGQGRQFF
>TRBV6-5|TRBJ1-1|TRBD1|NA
TGTGCCAGCAGTTACCGGACAGGACCAAACACTGAAGCTTTCTTT
CASSYRTGPNTEAFF
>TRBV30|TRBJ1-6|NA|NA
TGTGCCTGGATGAGACAGTATAATTCACCCCTCCACTTT
CAWMRQYNSPLHF
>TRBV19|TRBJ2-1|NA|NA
TGTGCCAGTAGTATTGGCGCCAGGGACTTCGATGAGCAGTTCTTC
CASSIGARDFDEQFF
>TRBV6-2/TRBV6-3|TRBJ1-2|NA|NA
TGTGCCAGCAGTTACTCCGGGAGGGGTGGCTACACCTTC
CASSYSGRGGYTF
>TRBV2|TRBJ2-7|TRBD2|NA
TGTGCCAGCAGTGGGCGGGAGTTCACCTACGAGCAGTACTTC
CASSGREFTYEQYF
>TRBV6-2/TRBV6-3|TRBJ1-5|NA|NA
TGTGCCAGCAGTTACAGCTATAGCAATCAGCCCCAGCATTTT
CASSYSYSNQPQHF
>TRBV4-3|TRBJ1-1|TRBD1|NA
TGCGCCAGCAGCCGAAAGAAGGGGGCGTTGAACACTGAAGCTTTCTTT
CASSRKKGALNTEAFF
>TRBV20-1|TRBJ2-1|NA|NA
TGCAGTGCTGGAACTACTGGATTTGAGTTCTTC
CSAGTTGFEFF
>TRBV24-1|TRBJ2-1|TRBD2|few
TGTGCCACCAGTGAGTTACTAGCGGGAGTCCCTTCCTACAATGAGCAGTTCTTC
CATSELLAGVPSYNEQFF
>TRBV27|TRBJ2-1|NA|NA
TGTGCCAGCAGTTTAGAGGGCTACAATGAGCAGTTCTTC
CASSLEGYNEQFF
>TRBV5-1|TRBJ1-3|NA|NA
TGCGCCAGCAGCTTGGACGCGGTCCGGGGAAACACCATATATTTT
CASSLDAVRGNTIYF
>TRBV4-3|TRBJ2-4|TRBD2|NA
TGCGCCAGCAGCCGCGGGGGTGGGGGAAACATTCAGTACTTC
CASSRGGGGNIQYF
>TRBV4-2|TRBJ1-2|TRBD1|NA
TGTGCCAGCAGCACACAGGGGGGAGTTTCCTATGGCTACACCTTC
CASSTQGGVSYGYTF
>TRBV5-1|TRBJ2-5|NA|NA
TGCGCCAGCAGAAAAACTATTGGCGGAGAGGAGACCCAGTACTTC
CASRKTIGGEETQYF
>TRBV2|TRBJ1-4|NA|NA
TGTGCCAGCAGTACTGATGGGGGAGGTAATGAAAAACTGTTTTTT
CASSTDGGGNEKLFF
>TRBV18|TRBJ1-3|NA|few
TGTGCCAGCTCACCACTAATAGGAAACACCATATATTTT
CASSPLIGNTIYF